This entry describes one TCR beta chain. Original processing notes: Nucleated cell number was recorded as an estimate derived from reference gene primer amplification. Using immunoSEQ multiplex PCR, the repertoire was profiled, and TCRdb retains in-frame clones only, with some absent. V and J calls and clone size are copied from that table; D and trimming were computed from the DNA. The sample has around 180,000 clones, 75% to 85% seen once. The source of the sample is a study of blood T cell repertoires in COVID-19. For the study at large: Acute and convalescent COVID-19 samples came from the United States, Italy and Spain.

Germline V gene data show CDR1 as SNHLY and CDR2 as FYNNEI. The CDR3 runs to 14 residues. V shed 5 bases and J shed 2 bases, with 10 bases lying between them. The participants were between 18 and 89 years old and came from about two dozen US areas. Participants reported their clinical history, and cohort assignment relied on those reports. The sequenced material came from PBMCs or T cells enriched from blood (not recorded which). The V call is TRBV2, the J call TRBJ1-5; possible D gene TRBD1, 5 bases. This clonotype was sampled from a woman in her 50s with acute COVID-19. The CDR3 here is CASSLKGGNQPQHF. In nucleotides, the CDR3 is TGTGCCAGCAGTTTAAAAGGGGGCAATCAGCCCCAGCATTTT.